The 7 T cell receptor beta chains below were found in one sample sequenced in a study of T cell clonality in common variable immunodeficiency. This table comes from immunoSEQ multiplex PCR, and its TCRdb copy is limited to in-frame clones, with some not included. This sample has some 40,000 clones, each found more than once. The sample comprised peripheral blood mononuclear cells. The receptor set was obtained from a person aged 18 to 70 in good health.

This clone was seen repeatedly, ten times or more. The sequenced fragment ends 3 residues before the CDR3 boundary, so the rest is inferred from the germline J gene. This sequence joins TRBV7-2 and TRBJ1-1; 8 nucleotides align to TRBD1. Per germline, CDR1 SGHTA and CDR2 FQGNSA. V gave up 3 bases and J gave up 0 bases; unmatched junction bases: 3. This CDR3 is built from 15 residues. Incomplete CDR3 DNA: TGTGCCAGCAGCTTCCGACAGGGGATGAACACTGAA. This sequence encodes CASSFRQGMNTE. The full CDR3 sequence reads CASSFRQGMNTEAFF.

This clone was seen repeatedly, ten times or more. The observed sequence ends 3 residues before the CDR3 terminus, with the missing tail filled in from the germline J gene. This sequence joins TRBV5-6 and TRBJ2-1, with a tentative D call TRBD2 (7 bases). Germline V gene lookup returns CDR1 SGHDT and CDR2 YYEEEE. V lost 4 bases to trimming and J lost 1 base, with 12 bases between them. There are 15 residues in the CDR3. The CDR3 sequence: CASSLRGGSYNEQFF. The sequenced CDR3 bases are TGTGCCAGCAGCCTTAGGGGGGGGTCCTACAATGAG.

This clone was counted many times. Other DNA sequences within the sample encode an identical CDR3. The sequenced part of the CDR3 DNA is TGTGCCAGCAGCCCTCAGGGGGCATCCGGCACTGAA. Its protein is CASSPQGASGTE. The entire CDR3 sequence reads CASSPQGASGTEAFF. The chain is built from TRBV13 and TRBJ1-1; 8 bases agree with TRBD1. The sequenced fragment ends 3 residues before the CDR3 boundary, so the rest is inferred from the germline J gene. The CDR3 is made up of 15 amino acids. Germline V CDR1 and CDR2: PRHDT, FYEKMQ (reference sequence). V gave up 5 bases and J gave up 4 bases; unmatched junction bases: 9.

This clone has ten or more counts. This CDR3 is CASSAPSVKTQYF. CDR3 DNA, as far as it was read: TGTGCCAGCAGCGCCCCTAGTGTGAAGACC. The chain joins TRBV2 to TRBJ2-5; no clear D. The CDR3 end is not reached by the read, which stops 3 residues before it; the germline J gene fills it in. This CDR3 is 13 amino acids long. Germline CDR1 reads SNHLY; CDR2 reads FYNNEI. V was trimmed by 6 bases and J by 6 bases, leaving 14 bases between them.

At least ten counts were recorded for this clone. CDR3 DNA, as far as it was read: TGCAGTGCTAGAGATCCCCAGCGGGGCCTCCAAGAGACC. Its protein product is CSARDPQRGLQET. The CDR3 reads in full as CSARDPQRGLQETQYF. The J gene is TRBJ2-5, the V gene TRBV20-1; 7 bases fit TRBD2. The read ends 3 residues early relative to the CDR3; the germline J gene fills the gap. V was pared by 0 bases and J by 1 base, with 8 bases of the junction left unmatched. This CDR3 has 16 amino acids. Germline loops: CDR1 DFQATT, CDR2 SNEGSKA (reference sequence).

This clone has at least ten counts. The DNA read from the CDR3 is TGCGCCAGCAGCCAAATCACCGCGAGCACAGATACG. This gives the protein CASSQITASTDT. The full CDR3 protein is CASSQITASTDTQYF. This chain joins TRBV5-1 and TRBJ2-3; no clear D. The read ends 3 residues shy of where the CDR3 ends; the end is completed using the germline J gene. This CDR3 contains 15 residues. CDR1 is SGHRS, CDR2 YFSETQ, per germline. V lost 4 bases, J lost 0 bases, and 12 bases lay in between. The whole variable domain, remainder taken from reference TRBV5-1 and TRBJ2-3, is KAGVTQTPRYLIKTRGQQVTLSCSPISGHRSVSWYQQTPGQGLQFLFEYFSETQRNKGNFPGRFSGRQFSNSRSEMNVSTLELGDSALYLCASSQITASTDTQYFGPGTRLTVL.

This clone was seen repeatedly, ten times or more. The CDR3 end lies 3 residues beyond the end of the read and is filled in from the germline J gene. The genes are TRBV20-1 and TRBJ1-4; 7 bases map to TRBD1. The V gene's germline CDR1 is DFQATT and CDR2 SNEGSKA (reference sequence). The CDR3 runs to 14 residues. With V trimmed by 8 bases and J by 7 bases, 13 bases remained unmatched. Incomplete CDR3 DNA: TGCAGTTCCAAATCGGGACAGAGGATTGAAAAA. It encodes CSSKSGQRIEK. The entire CDR3 is CSSKSGQRIEKLFF.